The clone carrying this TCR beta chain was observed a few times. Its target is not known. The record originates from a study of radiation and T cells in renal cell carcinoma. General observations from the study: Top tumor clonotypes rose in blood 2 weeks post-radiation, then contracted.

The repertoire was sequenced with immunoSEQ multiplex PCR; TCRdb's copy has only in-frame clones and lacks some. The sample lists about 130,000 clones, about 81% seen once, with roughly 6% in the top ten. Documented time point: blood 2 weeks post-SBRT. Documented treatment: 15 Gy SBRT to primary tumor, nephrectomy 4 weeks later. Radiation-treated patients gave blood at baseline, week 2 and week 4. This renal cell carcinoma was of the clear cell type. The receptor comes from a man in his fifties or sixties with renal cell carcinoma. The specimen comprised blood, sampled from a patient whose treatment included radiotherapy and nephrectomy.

CDR3 nucleotide sequence: TGCGCCAGCAGTTTCGGGTCGGGGGGTACTGGAAACACCATATATTTT. It is translated as CASSFGSGGTGNTIYF. The rearrangement joins TRBV5-1 to TRBJ1-3; the D gene is possibly TRBD1 (5 bases). CDR3 length equals 16 residues. Between the trimmed V and J ends, which lost 5 bases and 2 bases, there was a span of 17 bases. Germline CDR1 reads SGHRS; CDR2 reads YFSETQ.